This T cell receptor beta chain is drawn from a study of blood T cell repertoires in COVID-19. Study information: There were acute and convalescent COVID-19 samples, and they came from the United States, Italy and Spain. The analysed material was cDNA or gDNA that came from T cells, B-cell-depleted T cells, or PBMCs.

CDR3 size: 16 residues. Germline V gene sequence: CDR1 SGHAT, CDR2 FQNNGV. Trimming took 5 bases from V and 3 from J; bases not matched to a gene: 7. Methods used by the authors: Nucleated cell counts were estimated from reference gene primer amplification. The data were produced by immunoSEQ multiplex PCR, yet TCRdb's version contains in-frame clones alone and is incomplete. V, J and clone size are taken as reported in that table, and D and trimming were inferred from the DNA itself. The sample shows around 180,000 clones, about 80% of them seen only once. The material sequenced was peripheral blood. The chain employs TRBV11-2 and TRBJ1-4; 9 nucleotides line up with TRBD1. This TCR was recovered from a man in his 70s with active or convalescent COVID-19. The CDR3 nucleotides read TGTGCCAGCAGCCCTAACAGGGGGCGGGCTAATGAAAAACTGTTTTTT. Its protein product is CASSPNRGRANEKLFF.